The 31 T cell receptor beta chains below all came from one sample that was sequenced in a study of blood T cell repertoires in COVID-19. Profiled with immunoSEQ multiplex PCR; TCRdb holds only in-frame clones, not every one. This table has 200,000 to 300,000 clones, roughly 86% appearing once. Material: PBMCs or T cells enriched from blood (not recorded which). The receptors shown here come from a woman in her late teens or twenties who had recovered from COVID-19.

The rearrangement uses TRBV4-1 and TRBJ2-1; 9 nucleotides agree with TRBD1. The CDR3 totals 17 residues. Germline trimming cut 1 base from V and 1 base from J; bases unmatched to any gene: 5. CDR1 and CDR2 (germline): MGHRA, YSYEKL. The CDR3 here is CASSQVSDRGSYNEQFF. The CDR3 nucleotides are TGCGCCAGCAGCCAAGTCTCGGACAGGGGTTCCTACAATGAGCAGTTCTTC.

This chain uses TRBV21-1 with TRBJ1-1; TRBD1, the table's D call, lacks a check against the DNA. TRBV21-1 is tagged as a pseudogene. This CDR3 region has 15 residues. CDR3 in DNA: TGTGCCAGCAGCCCACCAAAGGGGCACGCCAAGGGGGCTTTCTTT. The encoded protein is CASSPPKGHAKGAFF.

The CDR3 nucleotides are TGTGCCAGCAGTGAAGACAGGGATTCACCCCTCCACTTT. Amino acid sequence: CASSEDRDSPLHF. The gene calls are TRBV6-1 and TRBJ1-6; possible D gene TRBD1, 6 bases. CDR1 and CDR2 (germline): MNHNS, SASEGT. V dropped 1 base and J dropped 8 bases, with 6 bases sitting between them. This CDR3 is built from 13 residues.

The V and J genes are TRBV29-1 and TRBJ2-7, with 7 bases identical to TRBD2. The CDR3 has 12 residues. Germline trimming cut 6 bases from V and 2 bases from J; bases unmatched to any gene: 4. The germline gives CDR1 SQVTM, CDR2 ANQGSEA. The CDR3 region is CSVAGEPYEQYF. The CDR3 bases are TGCAGCGTGGCGGGAGAGCCCTACGAGCAGTACTTC.

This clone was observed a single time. CDR3 sequence (DNA): TGTGCCAGCAGCTTGGGCGCGGGGGGCTACGAGCAGTACTTC. Amino acids: CASSLGAGGYEQYF. V is TRBV5-4 and J is TRBJ2-7; 8 bases are shared with TRBD2. The CDR3 is made up of 14 amino acids. Trimming cost V 0 bases and J 3 bases; bases outside gene matches: 2. CDR1 SGHNT and CDR2 YYREEE come from the germline V gene (reference sequence).

CDR3 DNA sequence: TGTGCCAGCAGCGTTAGGGGGACCTACAATGAGCAGTTCTTC. This sequence encodes CASSVRGTYNEQFF. The rearrangement joins TRBV9 to TRBJ2-1, with D possibly being TRBD1 (6 bases). The CDR3 covers 14 residues. Germline CDR1 is SGDLS and CDR2 is YYNGEE. V lost 2 bases and J lost 2, with 8 bases in between.

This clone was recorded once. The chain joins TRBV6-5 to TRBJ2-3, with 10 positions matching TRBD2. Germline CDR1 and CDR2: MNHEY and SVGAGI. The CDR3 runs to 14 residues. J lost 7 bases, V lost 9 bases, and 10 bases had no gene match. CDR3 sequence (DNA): TGTGCCAGTTCTCAAGCGGGAGGGTCGTATACGCAGTATTTT. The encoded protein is CASSQAGGSYTQYF.

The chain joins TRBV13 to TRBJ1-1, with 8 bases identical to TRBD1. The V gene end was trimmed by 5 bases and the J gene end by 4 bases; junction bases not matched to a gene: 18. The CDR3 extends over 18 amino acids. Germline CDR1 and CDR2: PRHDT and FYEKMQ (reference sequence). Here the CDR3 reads CASSPQLRQGPETTEAFF. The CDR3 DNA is TGTGCCAGCAGCCCACAATTAAGACAGGGGCCAGAAACCACTGAAGCTTTCTTT.

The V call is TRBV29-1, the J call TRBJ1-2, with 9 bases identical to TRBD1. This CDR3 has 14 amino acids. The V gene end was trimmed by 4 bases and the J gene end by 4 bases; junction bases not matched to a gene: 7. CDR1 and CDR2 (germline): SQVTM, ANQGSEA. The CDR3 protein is CSVATSGQGYGYTF. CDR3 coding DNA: TGCAGCGTTGCAACTTCGGGACAGGGCTATGGCTACACCTTC.

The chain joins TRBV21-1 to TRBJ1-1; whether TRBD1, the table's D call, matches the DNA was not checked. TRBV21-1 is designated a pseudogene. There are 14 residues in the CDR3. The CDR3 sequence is CASIKTGLNTEAFF. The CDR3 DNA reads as TGTGCCAGCATCAAGACAGGGTTGAACACTGAAGCTTTCTTT.

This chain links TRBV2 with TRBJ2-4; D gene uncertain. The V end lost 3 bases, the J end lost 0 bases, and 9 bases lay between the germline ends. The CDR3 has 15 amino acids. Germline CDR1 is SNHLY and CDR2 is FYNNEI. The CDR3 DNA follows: TGTGCCAGCAGTGATTATGAGTTAGCCAAAAACATTCAGTACTTC. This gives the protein CASSDYELAKNIQYF.

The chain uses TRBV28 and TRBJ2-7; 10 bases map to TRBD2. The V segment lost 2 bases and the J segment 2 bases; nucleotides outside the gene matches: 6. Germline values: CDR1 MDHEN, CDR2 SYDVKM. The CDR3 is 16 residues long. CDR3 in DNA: TGTGCCAGCAGTTTAGTGGCTAGCGGGGGTCCCTACGAGCAGTACTTC. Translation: CASSLVASGGPYEQYF.

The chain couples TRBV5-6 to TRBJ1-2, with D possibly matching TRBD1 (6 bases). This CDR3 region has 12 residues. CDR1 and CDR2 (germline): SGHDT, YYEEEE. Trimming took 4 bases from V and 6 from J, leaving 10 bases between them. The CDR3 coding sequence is TGTGCCAGCAGCGACGGGACACATGGCTACACCTTC. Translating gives CASSDGTHGYTF.

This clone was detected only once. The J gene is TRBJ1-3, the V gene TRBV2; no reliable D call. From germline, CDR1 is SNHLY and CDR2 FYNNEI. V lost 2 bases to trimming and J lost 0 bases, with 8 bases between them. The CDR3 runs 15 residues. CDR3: CASSEQLSSGNTIYF. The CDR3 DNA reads TGTGCCAGCAGTGAACAGTTAAGCTCTGGAAACACCATATATTTT.

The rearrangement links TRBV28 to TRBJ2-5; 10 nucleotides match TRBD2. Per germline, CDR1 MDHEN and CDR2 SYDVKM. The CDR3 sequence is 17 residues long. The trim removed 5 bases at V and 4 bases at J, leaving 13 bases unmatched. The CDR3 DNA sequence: TGTGCCAGCAGTAAACCCGGACTAGCGGCTCCCCGAGAGACCCAGTACTTC. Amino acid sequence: CASSKPGLAAPRETQYF. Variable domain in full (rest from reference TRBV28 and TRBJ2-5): DVKVTQSSRYLVKRTGEKVFLECVQDMDHENMFWYRQDPGLGLRLIYFSYDVKMKEKGDIPEGYSVSREKKERFSLILESASTNQTSMYLCASSKPGLAAPRETQYFGPGTRLLVL.

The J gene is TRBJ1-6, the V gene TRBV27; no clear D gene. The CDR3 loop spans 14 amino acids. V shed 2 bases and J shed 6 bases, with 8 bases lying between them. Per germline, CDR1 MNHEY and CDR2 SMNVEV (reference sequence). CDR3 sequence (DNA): TGTGCCAGCAGTTTAGAGTTCGGTAATTCACCCCTCCACTTT. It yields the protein CASSLEFGNSPLHF.

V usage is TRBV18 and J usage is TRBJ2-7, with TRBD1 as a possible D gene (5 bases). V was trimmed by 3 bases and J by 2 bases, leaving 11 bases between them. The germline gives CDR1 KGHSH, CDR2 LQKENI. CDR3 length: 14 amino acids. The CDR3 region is CASSPSGSAYEQYF. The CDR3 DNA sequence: TGTGCCAGCTCACCCTCAGGGTCGGCCTACGAGCAGTACTTC.

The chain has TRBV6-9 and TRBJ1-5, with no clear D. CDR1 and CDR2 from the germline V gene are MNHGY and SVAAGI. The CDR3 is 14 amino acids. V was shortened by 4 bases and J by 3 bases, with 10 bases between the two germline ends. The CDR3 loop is CASSSRSFNQPQHF. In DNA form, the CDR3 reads TGTGCCAGCAGTTCACGTAGTTTCAATCAGCCCCAGCATTTT.

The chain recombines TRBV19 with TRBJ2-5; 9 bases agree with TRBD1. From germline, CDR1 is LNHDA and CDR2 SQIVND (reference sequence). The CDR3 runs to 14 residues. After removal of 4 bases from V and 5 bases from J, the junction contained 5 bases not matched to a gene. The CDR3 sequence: CASSSRDRVETQYF. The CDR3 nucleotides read TGTGCCAGTAGTAGCCGGGACAGGGTGGAGACCCAGTACTTC.

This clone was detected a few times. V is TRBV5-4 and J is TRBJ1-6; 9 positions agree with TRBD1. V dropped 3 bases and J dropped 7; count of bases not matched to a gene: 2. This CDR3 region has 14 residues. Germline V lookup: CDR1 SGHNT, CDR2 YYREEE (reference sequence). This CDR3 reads CASSWGTGNSPLHF. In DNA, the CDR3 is TGTGCCAGCAGCTGGGGGACAGGGAATTCACCCCTCCACTTT.

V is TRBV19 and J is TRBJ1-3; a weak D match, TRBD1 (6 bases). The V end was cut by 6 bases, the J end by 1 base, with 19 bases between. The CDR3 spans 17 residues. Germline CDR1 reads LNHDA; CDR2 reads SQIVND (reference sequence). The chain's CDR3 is CASRGRGRSLSGNTIYF. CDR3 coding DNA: TGTGCCAGTAGGGGCAGGGGTAGGTCACTATCTGGAAACACCATATATTTT.

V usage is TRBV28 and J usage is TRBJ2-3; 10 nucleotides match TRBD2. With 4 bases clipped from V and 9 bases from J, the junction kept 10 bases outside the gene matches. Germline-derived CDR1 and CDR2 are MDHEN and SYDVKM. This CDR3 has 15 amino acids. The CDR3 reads CASSSSGSSVGTQYF. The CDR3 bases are TGTGCCAGCAGTTCTAGCGGGAGTTCGGTTGGGACGCAGTATTTT.

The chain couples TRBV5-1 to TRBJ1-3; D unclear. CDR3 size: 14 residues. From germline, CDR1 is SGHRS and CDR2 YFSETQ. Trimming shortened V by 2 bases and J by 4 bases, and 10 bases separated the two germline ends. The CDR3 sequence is CASSLSEWGNTIYF. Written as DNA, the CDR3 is TGCGCCAGCAGCTTATCGGAGTGGGGAAACACCATATATTTT.

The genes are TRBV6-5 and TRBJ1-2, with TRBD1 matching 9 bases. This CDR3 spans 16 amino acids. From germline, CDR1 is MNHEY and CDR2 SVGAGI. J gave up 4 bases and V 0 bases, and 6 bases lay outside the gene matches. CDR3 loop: CASSYSSGTGLYGYTF. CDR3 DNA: TGTGCCAGCAGTTACTCGAGTGGGACAGGGCTCTATGGCTACACCTTC.

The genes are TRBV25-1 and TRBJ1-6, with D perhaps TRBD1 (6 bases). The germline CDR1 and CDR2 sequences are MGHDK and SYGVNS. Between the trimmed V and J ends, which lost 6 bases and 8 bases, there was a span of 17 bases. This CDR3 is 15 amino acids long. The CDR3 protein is CASSGGGLGDSPLHF. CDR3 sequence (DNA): TGTGCCAGCAGCGGGGGGGGGCTAGGTGATTCACCCCTCCACTTT.

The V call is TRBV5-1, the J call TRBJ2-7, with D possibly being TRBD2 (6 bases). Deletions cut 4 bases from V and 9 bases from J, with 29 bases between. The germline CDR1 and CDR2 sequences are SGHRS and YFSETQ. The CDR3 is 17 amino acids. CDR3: CASSLEGPSTAWFRQYF. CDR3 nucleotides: TGCGCCAGCAGCCTGGAGGGCCCTAGCACTGCGTGGTTCAGGCAGTACTTC.

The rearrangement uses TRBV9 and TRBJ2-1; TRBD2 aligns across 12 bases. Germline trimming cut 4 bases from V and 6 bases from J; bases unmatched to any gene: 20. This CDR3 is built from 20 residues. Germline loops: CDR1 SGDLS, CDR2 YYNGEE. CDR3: CASSPHPTSGSQRGGNEQFF. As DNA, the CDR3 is TGTGCCAGCAGCCCTCACCCGACTAGCGGGAGTCAACGAGGGGGCAATGAGCAGTTCTTC.

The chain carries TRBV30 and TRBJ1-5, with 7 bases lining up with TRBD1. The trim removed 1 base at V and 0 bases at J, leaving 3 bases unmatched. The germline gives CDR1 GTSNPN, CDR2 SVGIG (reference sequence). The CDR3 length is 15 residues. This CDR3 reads CAWSGGQVSNQPQHF. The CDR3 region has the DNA TGTGCCTGGAGTGGAGGACAGGTTAGCAATCAGCCCCAGCATTTT.

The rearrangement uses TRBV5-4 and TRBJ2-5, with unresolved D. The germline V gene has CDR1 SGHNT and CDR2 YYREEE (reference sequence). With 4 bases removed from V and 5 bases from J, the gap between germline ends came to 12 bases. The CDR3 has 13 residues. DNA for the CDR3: TGTGCCAGCAGCGACCCCGGGTTTGAGACCCAGTACTTC. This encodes CASSDPGFETQYF.

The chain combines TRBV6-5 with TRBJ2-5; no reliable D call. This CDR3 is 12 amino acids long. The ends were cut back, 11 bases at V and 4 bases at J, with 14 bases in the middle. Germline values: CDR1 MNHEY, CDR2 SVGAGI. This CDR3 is CASSESGETQYF. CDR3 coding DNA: TGTGCCTCCTCCGAGTCAGGAGAGACCCAGTACTTC.

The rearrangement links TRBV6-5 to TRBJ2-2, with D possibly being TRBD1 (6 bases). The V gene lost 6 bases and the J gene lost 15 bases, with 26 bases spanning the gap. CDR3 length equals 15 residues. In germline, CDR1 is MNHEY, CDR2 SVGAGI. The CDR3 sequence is CASRAIRDISPQVFF. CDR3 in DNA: TGTGCCAGCAGGGCAATCCGGGACATCTCTCCTCAGGTGTTTTTT.